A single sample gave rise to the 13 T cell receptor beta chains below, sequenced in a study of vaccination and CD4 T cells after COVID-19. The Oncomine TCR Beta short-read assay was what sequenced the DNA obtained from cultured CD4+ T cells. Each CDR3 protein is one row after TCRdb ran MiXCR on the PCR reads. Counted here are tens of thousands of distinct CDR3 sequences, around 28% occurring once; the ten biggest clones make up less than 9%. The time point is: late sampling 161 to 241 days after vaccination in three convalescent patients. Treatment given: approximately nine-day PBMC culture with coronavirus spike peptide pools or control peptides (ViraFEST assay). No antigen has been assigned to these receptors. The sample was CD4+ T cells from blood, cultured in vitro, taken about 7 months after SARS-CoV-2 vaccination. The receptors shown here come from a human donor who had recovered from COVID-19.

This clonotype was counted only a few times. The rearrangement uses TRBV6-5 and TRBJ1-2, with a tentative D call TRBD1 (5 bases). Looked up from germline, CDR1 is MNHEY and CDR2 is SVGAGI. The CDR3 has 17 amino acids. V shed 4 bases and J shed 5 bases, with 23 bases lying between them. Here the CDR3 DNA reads TGTGCCAGCAGTTCCCTAGGGATTGGCCAGGGACCATATGGCTACACCTTC. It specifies CASSSLGIGQGPYGYTF.

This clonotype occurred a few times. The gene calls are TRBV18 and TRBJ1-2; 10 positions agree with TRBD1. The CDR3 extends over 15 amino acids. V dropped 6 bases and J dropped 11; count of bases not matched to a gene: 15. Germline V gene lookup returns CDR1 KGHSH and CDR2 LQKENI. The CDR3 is CASSPGGTGASRYTF. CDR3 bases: TGTGCCAGCTCCCCCGGTGGGACAGGGGCCTCGCGGTACACCTTC.

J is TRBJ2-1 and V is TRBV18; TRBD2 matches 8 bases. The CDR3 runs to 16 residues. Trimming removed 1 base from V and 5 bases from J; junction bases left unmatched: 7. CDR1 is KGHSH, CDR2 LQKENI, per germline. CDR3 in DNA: TGTGCCAGCTCACCACGGGCCGGGGGGGACCACAATGAGCAGTTCTTC. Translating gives CASSPRAGGDHNEQFF.

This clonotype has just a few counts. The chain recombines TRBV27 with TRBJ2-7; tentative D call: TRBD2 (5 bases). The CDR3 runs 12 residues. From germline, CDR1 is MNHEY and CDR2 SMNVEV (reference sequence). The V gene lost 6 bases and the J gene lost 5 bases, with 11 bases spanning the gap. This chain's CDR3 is CASRGVGDEQYF. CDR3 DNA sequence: TGTGCCAGCAGAGGAGTCGGGGACGAGCAGTACTTC.

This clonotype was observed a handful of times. Here the CDR3 DNA reads TGTGCCACCAGTGATCCCACCTCGGAGCGGGAGACTGGGAATGAGCAGTTCTTC. This sequence encodes CATSDPTSERETGNEQFF. The genes are TRBV24-1 and TRBJ2-1; 8 nucleotides align to TRBD2. There are 18 residues in the CDR3. Looked up from germline, CDR1 is KGHDR and CDR2 is SFDVKD. Trimming removed 3 bases from V and 7 bases from J; junction bases left unmatched: 16.

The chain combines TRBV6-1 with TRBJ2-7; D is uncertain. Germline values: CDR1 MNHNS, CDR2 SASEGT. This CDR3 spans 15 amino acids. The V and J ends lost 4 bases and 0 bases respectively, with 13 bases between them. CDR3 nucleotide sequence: TGTGCCAGCAGTGGTTCGCGGAGCCGCTCCTACGAGCAGTACTTC. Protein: CASSGSRSRSYEQYF.

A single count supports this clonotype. CDR3 in DNA: TGTGCCAGCAGGGGCTCGGCGAGGAACGAGCAGTACTTC. This gives the protein CASRGSARNEQYF. This chain uses TRBV27 with TRBJ2-7; D is unresolved. In germline, CDR1 is MNHEY, CDR2 SMNVEV (reference sequence). The CDR3 contains 13 residues. V lost 6 bases, J lost 5 bases, and 14 bases lay in between.

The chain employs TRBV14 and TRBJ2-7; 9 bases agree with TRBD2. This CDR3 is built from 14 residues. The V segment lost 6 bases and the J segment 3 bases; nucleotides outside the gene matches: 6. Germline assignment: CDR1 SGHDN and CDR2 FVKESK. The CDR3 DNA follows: TGTGCCAGCAGTATAGCGGGAGCGGTCTACGAGCAGTACTTC. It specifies CASSIAGAVYEQYF.

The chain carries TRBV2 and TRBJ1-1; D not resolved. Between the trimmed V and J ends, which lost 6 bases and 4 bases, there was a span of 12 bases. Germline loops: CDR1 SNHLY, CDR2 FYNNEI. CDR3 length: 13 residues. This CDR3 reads CASSLSSATEAFF. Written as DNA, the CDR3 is TGTGCCAGCAGCCTTTCCTCTGCCACTGAAGCTTTCTTT.

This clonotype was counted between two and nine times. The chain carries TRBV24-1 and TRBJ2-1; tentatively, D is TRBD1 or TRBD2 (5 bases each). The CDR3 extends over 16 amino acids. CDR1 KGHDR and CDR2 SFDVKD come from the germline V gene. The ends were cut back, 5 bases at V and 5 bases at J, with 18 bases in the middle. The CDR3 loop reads CATSGPVAGSHNEQFF. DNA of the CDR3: TGTGCCACCAGTGGCCCAGTGGCAGGGAGCCACAATGAGCAGTTCTTC.

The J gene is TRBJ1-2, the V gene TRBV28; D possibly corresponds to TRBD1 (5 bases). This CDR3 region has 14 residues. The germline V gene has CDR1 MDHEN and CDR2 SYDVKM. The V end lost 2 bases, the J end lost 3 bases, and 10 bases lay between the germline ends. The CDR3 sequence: CASSLTRADYGYTF. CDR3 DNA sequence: TGTGCCAGCAGTTTAACCAGGGCGGACTATGGCTACACCTTC.

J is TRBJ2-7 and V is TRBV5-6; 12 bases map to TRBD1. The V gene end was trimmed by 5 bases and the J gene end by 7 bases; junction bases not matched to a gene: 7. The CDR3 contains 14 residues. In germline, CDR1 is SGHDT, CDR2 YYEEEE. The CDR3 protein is CASSRDRGQWEQYF. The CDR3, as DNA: TGTGCCAGCAGTAGGGACAGGGGGCAATGGGAGCAGTACTTC. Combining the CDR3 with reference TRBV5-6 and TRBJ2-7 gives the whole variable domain DAGVTQSPTHLIKTRGQQVTLRCSPKSGHDTVSWYQQALGQGPQFIFQYYEEEERQRGNFPDRFSGHQFPNYSSELNVNALLLGDSALYLCASSRDRGQWEQYFGPGTRLTVT.

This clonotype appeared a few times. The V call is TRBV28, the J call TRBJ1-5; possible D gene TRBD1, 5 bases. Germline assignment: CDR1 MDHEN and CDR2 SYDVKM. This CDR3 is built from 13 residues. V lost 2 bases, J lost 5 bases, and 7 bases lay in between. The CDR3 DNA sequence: TGTGCCAGCAGTTTAGGGACGTATCAGCCCCAGCATTTT. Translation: CASSLGTYQPQHF.